The TCR beta chain under discussion was sequenced for a study of T cell responses to AZD1222 COVID-19 vaccine. Study information: Second doses at about 4 or about 12 weeks were pooled. Regarding the study as a whole: Only 6 or 7 individuals given AZD1222 were seropositive at baseline. Epitopes outside B.1.351 and B.1.1.7 mutated regions reportedly drew nearly half of spike TCRs.

Points on this clone: Its antigen remains unidentified.

The ends were cut back, 2 bases at V and 0 bases at J, with 14 bases in the middle. This CDR3 spans 16 amino acids. The germline V gene has CDR1 SGHDT and CDR2 YYEEEE. Only in-frame clones appear in the TCRdb table, and some are missing; sequencing was by immunoSEQ multiplex PCR. Here the sample spans about 140,000 clones, about 90% being singletons. This chain links TRBV5-6 with TRBJ2-5; no clear D. The sample was peripheral blood, taken on day 0 of AZD1222 vaccination. The receptor comes from an adult in good health. CDR3 protein: CASSFGFWGYQETQYF. CDR3 sequence (DNA): TGTGCCAGCAGCTTTGGGTTTTGGGGATACCAAGAGACCCAGTACTTC.